This T cell receptor beta chain was identified during a study of post-analysis software for immune sequencing data. Background on the study: Disease trajectories encompassed relapsing-remitting, secondary progressive and progressive-relapsing multiple sclerosis.

In germline, CDR1 is SGHVS, CDR2 FNYEAQ. V was shortened by 5 bases and J by 2 bases, with 13 bases between the two germline ends. The CDR3 is made up of 14 amino acids. This clonotype was observed a few times. What it binds is unknown. Unique molecular identifiers featured in each of the TCR beta cDNA libraries. A population of about 1 to 11 million T cells gave rise to roughly 0.5 million cDNA molecules. TCRdb redid the calling of the PCR reads with MiXCR, one entry per CDR3 protein. The sample contains about 810,000 distinct CDR3 sequences, 53% of which appear only once. General observations from the study: When the samples were clustered directly with F measure, those that had been prepared in the same batch showed strong co-clustering. Patients used about five TRBV segments, including TRBV5-6, TRBV5-1 and TRBV20-1, more often than controls. Compared against controls, patients with multiple sclerosis displayed significantly lower normalized Chao1 diversity.

What was sequenced was blood. The V call is TRBV7-6, the J call TRBJ2-7; D not certain. The TCR originated in a girl between 5 and 17 years old with multiple sclerosis. For the CDR3, the DNA is TGTGCCAGCAGCCGTAGTCCAGAGACCTACGAGCAGTACTTC. Protein product: CASSRSPETYEQYF.